This T cell receptor beta chain was obtained from a study of shared clonotypes between healthy human individuals (dated by TCRdb to about 2020). Study-level background: Two women and a few men aged 18 to 49 years were included in the cohort. For each donor, three plates each were used for CD4 naive and CD4 memory, two plates were used for CD8 naive, and one plate was used for CD8 memory. To estimate repertoire size and how much clonotype sharing occurs between individuals, the study deeply sequenced the blood TCR repertoires of roughly 5 healthy adults. Libraries were prepared and TCR repertoires were sequenced by different laboratories using diverse techniques, in order to increase sequencing depth and limit assay-specific biases. Leukapheresis yielded between about 0.85 and 10 billion PBMCs per donor. Overall study results and their limits: Sharing across several donors was observed for 5% to 6.5% of naive CD4, over 3% of naive CD8, about 2.3% of memory CD4, and roughly 0.43% of memory CD8 clonotypes. Only blood was sampled, and tissue TCR repertoires likely differ from those in blood. Based on pairwise subsampling, the degree of clonotype sharing among donors was expected to be affected by sequencing depth. Even with the large sequencing depth, rarefaction of the sorted-subset datasets indicated that sequencing was incomplete. Higher generation probabilities were observed for clonotypes shared by all four sorted-subset donors than for non-shared clonotypes. Because the study included a small number of donors, the genetic and exposure-history diversity represented was limited. Naive subsets generally had larger estimated clonotype richness than memory subsets did.

Donors were healthy HIV-negative adults with no recently reported acute infections or vaccinations. Only Caucasian adults living in Nashville, Tennessee, USA were represented among the donors. CD4+ T cells were enriched by magnetic negative selection; naive cells were then positively selected on CD45RA, and the negative fraction formed the memory subset. Blood was collected by leukapheresis, and PBMCs were isolated by Ficoll-Histopaque density gradient centrifugation and then cryopreserved in liquid nitrogen vapor phase. Analytical flow cytometry was used to check the purity and quantity of every magnetically sorted T cell population. Genomic DNA was isolated from each sorted fraction and quantified by UV absorbance on a Nanodrop 2000c. For CDR1 and CDR2, the germline V gene (reference sequence) lists GTSNPN and SVGIG. Deletion took 4 bases off V and 6 bases off J, with a span of 9 bases between the germline ends. The CDR3 numbers 11 residues from cysteine through phenylalanine. Just the 33-base CDR3 DNA is kept, in frame starting at base 1.

There are a few counts of this clone. Which antigen it targets is not known. No per-base quality is available; no much larger clone lies one base away. Using the deep immunoSEQ assay, multiplex PCR amplified TCR CDR3 regions from genomic DNA. Extracted genomic DNA from each cell subset was spread evenly across all wells of several immunoSEQ 96-well plates, with each plate serving as a replicate. For sorted subsets, 200 to 250 ng genomic DNA, equal to about 30,000 T cell genomes, was loaded into each replicate PCR. Purified libraries were quantified with a Qubit 3.0 fluorometer, sized on a Bioanalyzer 2100, and re-quantified with the KAPA Library Quantification kit. A separate single-read 150-cycle Illumina NextSeq 550 flow cell was used to sequence each immunoSEQ 96-well plate. As for how the authors treated the data: Because the immunoSEQ output held only junctional sequences and lacked quality scores, the filtering could not match the filtering applied to full-length reads. To assign V/J genes and CDR3, sequences were annotated using PyIR, a Python wrapper for IgBLAST v1.9, with IMGT germline references. Any read was removed if the V/J assignment was weak (E-value above 1e-6), the CDR3 was missing, or the read contained stop codons, out-of-frame junctions, or ambiguous translated residues. V3J clonotypes were defined by identical inferred V gene, J gene, and CDR3 amino acid sequence. Percentage overlap between repertoires was calculated by dividing the number of shared unique clonotypes by the size of the smaller repertoire. RTK rarefaction, the Chao1 estimator, and Recon v2.1 estimates of unobserved clonotypes were used to assess repertoire richness. Generation probabilities were computed with OLGA for all TCRbeta clonotypes obtained by the gDNA method from several donors. TCRdb retrieved this table from immuneACCESS and kept in-frame rearrangements only. Not all clones are present; in checked studies, unresolved V genes account for under half, and no reason is known for the remainder. V and J calls and clone size are copied from that table; D and trimming were computed from the DNA. For this sample the table gives 330,000 or so clones, of which more than 60% were detected only once. The ten largest clones add up to roughly a tenth of the sample.

This receptor chain uses TRBV30 and TRBJ1-2; the D gene remains uncertain. This clonotype was obtained from a man in his thirties or forties in good health. Sequencing was performed on memory CD4+ T cells sorted from blood. The cell subset or site label, read with the paper, signifies: CD45RA-negative fraction. The DNA sequence follows: TGTGCCTGGAAAATCGGGAATGGCTACACCTTC. Its protein is CAWKIGNGYTF.